Following are 3 T cell receptor beta chains from one sample sequenced in a study of neurological immune-mediated disorders. Each CDR3 protein gets one entry after TCRdb re-called the 5' RACE reads with MiXCR. The sample comprises some 60,000 distinct CDR3 sequences, 2% to 3% of which are singletons, and 3% rests with the top ten. The specimen was PBMCs. These receptors were collected from a man aged 45-60 years with multiple sclerosis.

This clonotype showed up many times. This chain uses TRBV19 with TRBJ1-2; the D is unclear. The V end lost 2 bases, the J end lost 6 bases, and 10 bases lay between the germline ends. Germline V gene data show CDR1 as LNHDA and CDR2 as SQIVND (reference sequence). The CDR3 covers 13 residues. CDR3 residues: CASSILAGNGYTF. CDR3 DNA: TGTGCCAGTAGTATATTAGCGGGGAATGGCTACACCTTC.

In this sample, this clonotype turned up many times. The V and J genes are TRBV4-3 and TRBJ2-1; 9 bases fit TRBD1. Germline CDR1 LGHNA, CDR2 YSLEER. The CDR3 totals 15 residues. V gave up 1 base and J gave up 7 bases; unmatched junction bases: 5. The CDR3 is CASSQAGDRDNEQFF. CDR3 DNA sequence: TGCGCCAGCAGCCAAGCAGGGGACAGGGATAATGAGCAGTTCTTC.

This clonotype has a count of ten or more. This chain connects TRBV7-8 to TRBJ2-7; the match to TRBD2 covers 8 bases. The CDR3 runs to 15 residues. Germline CDR1 SGHVS, CDR2 FQNEAQ. The V segment lost 2 bases and the J segment 7 bases; nucleotides outside the gene matches: 10. The CDR3 DNA follows: TGTGCCAGCAGCTTATTTGGGACTAGTGCGGGAGAGCAGTACTTC. It is translated as CASSLFGTSAGEQYF. The variable domain in full, completed from reference TRBV7-8 and TRBJ2-7, reads GAGVSQSPRYKVAKRGQDVALRCDPISGHVSLFWYQQALGQGPEFLTYFQNEAQLDKSGLPSDRFFAERPEGSVSTLKIQRTQQEDSAVYLCASSLFGTSAGEQYFGPGTRLTVT.